This entry is about one TCR beta chain. The antigen is undetermined. Germline assignment: CDR1 SEHNR and CDR2 FQNEAQ (reference sequence). The CDR3 covers 15 residues. V shed 1 base and J shed 7 bases, with 14 bases lying between them. Using unique molecular identifiers, the investigators prepared the TCRbeta library. TCRdb re-called the PCR reads through MiXCR, storing one row per CDR3 protein. The sample has hundreds of thousands of distinct CDR3 sequences, approximately 15% seen once; the top ten hold 5%. The record originates from a study of T-cell reconstitution after alpha-beta-depleted transplantation in children. The study's findings and limits: Fresh T-cell production supplied most of the T-cell counts and diversity seen one year after transplant. The origin of alpha-beta T cells about two months after transplant was reportedly several hundred expanded graft clones. Surviving recipient cells, namely T cells and thymic progenitors, were the source of high day-60 TCRbeta diversity in some patients.

The sample was PBMCs, mostly from graft donor cells, taken 360 days after TCRalphabeta/CD19-depleted stem cell transplant. The origin of this receptor is a male patient younger than 18 who had a stem cell transplant for acute lymphoblastic leukemia, so the T cells may come from the graft donor. V and J are TRBV7-9 and TRBJ2-1, with D uncertain. CDR3 region: CASSLVPPPSNEQFF. In nucleotides, the CDR3 is TGTGCCAGCAGCTTAGTTCCACCCCCTTCAAATGAGCAGTTCTTC. The whole variable domain, remainder taken from reference TRBV7-9 and TRBJ2-1, is DTGVSQNPRHKITKRGQNVTFRCDPISEHNRLYWYRQTLGQGPEFLTYFQNEAQLEKSRLLSDRFSAERPKGSFSTLEIQRTEQGDSAMYLCASSLVPPPSNEQFFGPGTRLTVL.